The clone carrying this T cell receptor beta chain was detected only a few times. Antigen unknown. The V end lost 0 bases, the J end lost 0 bases, and 9 bases lay between the germline ends. The V gene's germline CDR1 is SGDLS and CDR2 YYNGEE. The length of the CDR3 is 15 residues. The data are from a study of Ad26.COV2.S vaccination and SARS-CoV-2 variants. Overall study findings and caveats: The TCR breadth and depth analyses may have understated or missed part of the total T cell responses.

Method: immunoSEQ multiplex PCR; TCRdb's copy keeps in-frame clones and lacks some. In the table there are around 45,000 clones, about 83% of which are singletons. The origin of this receptor is a human donor who had recovered from COVID-19. This rearrangement joins TRBV9 to TRBJ1-1, with D perhaps matching TRBD1 (5 bases). The specimen comprised peripheral blood, sampled after recovery from COVID-19. CDR3 amino acids: CASSVVGGVNTEAFF. CDR3 in DNA: TGTGCCAGCAGCGTAGTAGGAGGGGTGAACACTGAAGCTTTCTTT.